This TCR beta chain was recovered during a study of blood T cell repertoires in COVID-19. Study-wide context: Italy, Spain and the United States were the sources of the convalescent and acute COVID-19 samples. T cells, B-cell-depleted T cells, or PBMCs provided the cDNA or gDNA that served as material.

The CDR3 consists of 12 residues. V lost 4 bases and J lost 8, with 10 bases in between. CDR1 and CDR2 (germline): SGHNT, YYREEE (reference sequence). Per the study methods: Estimation of nucleated cell counts relied on the amplification of reference gene primers. The table came from immunoSEQ multiplex PCR; TCRdb's copy has only in-frame clones and leaves some out. D and trimming were read from the DNA, whereas the V and J calls and clone size are those reported in that table. The sample contains about 180,000 clones, over 80% of which appear only once. The sequenced sample was peripheral blood. This chain joins TRBV5-4 and TRBJ2-1; D gene ambiguous. This clonotype was sampled from a woman aged 50 to 60 with acute or convalescent COVID-19. CDR3 in DNA: TGTGCCAGCAGCAAACGAGTCGATGAGCAGTTCTTC. Protein: CASSKRVDEQFF. Full variable domain (missing parts from reference TRBV5-4 and TRBJ2-1): ETGVTQSPTHLIKTRGQQVTLRCSSQSGHNTVSWYQQALGQGPQFIFQYYREEENGRGNFPPRFSGLQFPNYSSELNVNALELDDSALYLCASSKRVDEQFFGPGTRLTVL.